This is a list of T cell receptor beta chains from one sample in a study of T cell responses to AZD1222 COVID-19 vaccine. Sequenced by immunoSEQ multiplex PCR; TCRdb stores in-frame clones only, minus some. There are about 68,000 clones in the sample; roughly 86% occur only once, and around 8% lies in the top ten. The specimen was peripheral blood, collected on day 0 of AZD1222 vaccination. The receptors come from an adult in good health. Each CDR3 is given with its conserved first and last residue. The order of the fields is J gene, clone size, D gene, V gene, CDR3 protein, CDR3 DNA. The D gene is left open where the match is weak. Only some rows state a clone size, as once, few, many or a class for expanded clones.

j_call: TRBJ2-1
clone_size: .
d_call: TRBD2
v_call: TRBV7-3
cdr3_aa: CASSSGLAGVFGNEQFF
cdr3_nt: TGTGCCAGCAGCTCCGGACTAGCGGGAGTTTTCGGCAATGAGCAGTTCTTC

j_call: TRBJ2-7
clone_size: .
d_call: .
v_call: TRBV7-9
cdr3_aa: CASSEQGGQYF
cdr3_nt: TGTGCCAGCAGCGAACAGGGAGGGCAGTACTTC

j_call: TRBJ2-3
clone_size: .
d_call: .
v_call: TRBV4-2
cdr3_aa: CASSQVGAEGTDTQYF
cdr3_nt: TGTGCCAGCAGCCAAGTTGGGGCAGAGGGCACAGATACGCAGTATTTT

j_call: TRBJ2-5
clone_size: once
d_call: TRBD2
v_call: TRBV4-2
cdr3_aa: CASSRGPGPGLAGPGGETQYF
cdr3_nt: TGTGCCAGCAGCCGCGGCCCCGGACCGGGACTAGCGGGACCCGGCGGGGAGACCCAGTACTTC

j_call: TRBJ1-4
clone_size: .
d_call: TRBD1
v_call: TRBV18
cdr3_aa: CASSPTGMNEKLFF
cdr3_nt: TGTGCCAGCTCGCCGACAGGGATGAATGAAAAACTGTTTTTT

j_call: TRBJ2-7
clone_size: .
d_call: .
v_call: TRBV23-1
cdr3_aa: CAPAEATTYEQYF
cdr3_nt: TGCGCCCCAGCTGAGGCAACTACCTACGAGCAGTACTTC

j_call: TRBJ2-7
clone_size: few
d_call: .
v_call: TRBV3-1/TRBV3-2
cdr3_aa: CASSTSRGGGFGQYF
cdr3_nt: TGTGCCAGCAGCACCAGTCGGGGCGGGGGCTTTGGGCAGTACTTC

j_call: TRBJ1-1
clone_size: .
d_call: .
v_call: TRBV10-2
cdr3_aa: CASSATIGMNTEAFF
cdr3_nt: TGCGCCAGCAGCGCGACAATCGGAATGAACACTGAAGCTTTCTTT

j_call: TRBJ1-4
clone_size: few
d_call: .
v_call: TRBV21-1
cdr3_aa: CASSKSPGWNEKLFF
cdr3_nt: TGTGCCAGCAGCAAATCTCCAGGTTGGAATGAAAAACTGTTTTTT

j_call: TRBJ2-1
clone_size: .
d_call: .
v_call: TRBV19
cdr3_aa: CASSMGEWRYNEQFF
cdr3_nt: TGTGCCAGTAGTATGGGGGAATGGCGTTACAATGAGCAGTTCTTC

j_call: TRBJ1-6
clone_size: .
d_call: .
v_call: TRBV28
cdr3_aa: CASSLRTDYNSPLHF
cdr3_nt: TGTGCCAGCAGTTTACGGACAGATTATAATTCACCCCTCCACTTT

j_call: TRBJ2-3
clone_size: .
d_call: TRBD2
v_call: TRBV6-5
cdr3_aa: CASDLGERETDTQYF
cdr3_nt: TGTGCCAGCGACCTAGGGGAGCGGGAGACAGATACGCAGTATTTT

j_call: TRBJ1-6
clone_size: .
d_call: TRBD1
v_call: TRBV5-4
cdr3_aa: CASSANQGARSPLHF
cdr3_nt: TGTGCCAGCAGCGCGAACCAGGGGGCTCGGTCACCCCTCCACTTT

j_call: TRBJ2-1
clone_size: once
d_call: TRBD2
v_call: TRBV10-1
cdr3_aa: CASSESGTSGARNEQFF
cdr3_nt: TGCGCCAGCAGTGAGTCAGGGACTAGCGGAGCCCGGAATGAGCAGTTCTTC

j_call: TRBJ2-7
clone_size: few
d_call: TRBD1
v_call: TRBV29-1
cdr3_aa: CSVWDSSYEQYF
cdr3_nt: TGCAGCGTTTGGGACAGCTCCTACGAGCAGTACTTC

j_call: TRBJ2-7
clone_size: .
d_call: TRBD1
v_call: TRBV6-5
cdr3_aa: CASSAQSGQAYEQYF
cdr3_nt: TGTGCCAGCAGCGCACAATCCGGACAGGCCTACGAGCAGTACTTC

j_call: TRBJ2-7
clone_size: .
d_call: .
v_call: TRBV27
cdr3_aa: CASGERNSYEQYF
cdr3_nt: TGTGCCAGCGGTGAGCGGAACTCCTACGAGCAGTACTTC

j_call: TRBJ1-3
clone_size: .
d_call: .
v_call: TRBV9
cdr3_aa: CASSETGLTGNTIYF
cdr3_nt: TGTGCCAGCAGCGAAACAGGGTTGACTGGAAACACCATATATTTT

j_call: TRBJ1-3
clone_size: .
d_call: TRBD1
v_call: TRBV3-1/TRBV3-2
cdr3_aa: CASSQDRGGTGNTIYF
cdr3_nt: TGTGCCAGCAGCCAAGACAGAGGGGGCACTGGAAACACCATATATTTT

j_call: TRBJ2-7
clone_size: .
d_call: .
v_call: TRBV27
cdr3_aa: CASSFKGMSYEQYF
cdr3_nt: TGTGCCAGCAGTTTTAAGGGGATGTCCTACGAGCAGTACTTC

j_call: TRBJ1-4
clone_size: .
d_call: TRBD1
v_call: TRBV7-9
cdr3_aa: CASSGTATNEKLFF
cdr3_nt: TGTGCCAGCAGCGGGACAGCAACTAATGAAAAACTGTTTTTT

j_call: TRBJ1-5
clone_size: .
d_call: .
v_call: TRBV6-1
cdr3_aa: CASSEFGGSNQPQHF
cdr3_nt: TGTGCCAGCAGTGAATTCGGAGGGAGCAATCAGCCCCAGCATTTT

j_call: TRBJ2-4
clone_size: .
d_call: TRBD2
v_call: TRBV7-8
cdr3_aa: CASSMRLAGLAKNIQYF
cdr3_nt: TGTGCCAGCAGCATGCGACTAGCGGGGCTAGCCAAAAACATTCAGTACTTC

j_call: TRBJ2-2
clone_size: once
d_call: TRBD2
v_call: TRBV4-3
cdr3_aa: CASSQDQDGTRNTGELFF
cdr3_nt: TGCGCCAGCAGCCAAGATCAGGACGGGACTAGAAACACCGGGGAGCTGTTTTTT

j_call: TRBJ2-3
clone_size: .
d_call: .
v_call: TRBV7-9
cdr3_aa: CASSFARGDADTQYF
cdr3_nt: TGTGCCAGCAGCTTCGCTCGGGGAGACGCAGATACGCAGTATTTT

j_call: TRBJ1-3
clone_size: .
d_call: TRBD1
v_call: TRBV6-6
cdr3_aa: CASSRIKQGAGNTIYF
cdr3_nt: TGTGCCAGCAGTCGTATTAAGCAGGGGGCTGGAAACACCATATATTTT

j_call: TRBJ2-7
clone_size: .
d_call: .
v_call: TRBV21-1
cdr3_aa: CASSKAGERYYEQYF
cdr3_nt: TGTGCCAGCAGCAAAGCAGGGGAAAGGTACTACGAGCAGTACTTC

j_call: TRBJ2-1
clone_size: once
d_call: TRBD2
v_call: TRBV27
cdr3_aa: CASSPNSGRGFGSYNEQFF
cdr3_nt: TGTGCCAGCAGTCCCAATAGCGGGAGGGGGTTCGGGTCCTACAATGAGCAGTTCTTC

j_call: TRBJ1-1
clone_size: once
d_call: .
v_call: TRBV5-1
cdr3_aa: CASRTTGMNTEAFF
cdr3_nt: TGCGCCAGCAGAACTACAGGGATGAACACTGAAGCTTTCTTT

j_call: TRBJ2-5
clone_size: .
d_call: TRBD1
v_call: TRBV6-2/TRBV6-3
cdr3_aa: CASSYDWGQTQETQYF
cdr3_nt: TGTGCCAGCAGTTACGATTGGGGACAGACCCAAGAGACCCAGTACTTC

j_call: TRBJ1-1
clone_size: .
d_call: .
v_call: TRBV5-1
cdr3_aa: CASSPGPAMNTEAFF
cdr3_nt: TGCGCCAGCAGCCCGGGACCCGCCATGAACACTGAAGCTTTCTTT

j_call: TRBJ2-5
clone_size: .
d_call: .
v_call: TRBV4-1
cdr3_aa: CASSQAELQETQYF
cdr3_nt: TGCGCCAGCAGCCAAGCGGAACTCCAAGAGACCCAGTACTTC

j_call: TRBJ1-4
clone_size: .
d_call: .
v_call: TRBV6-5
cdr3_aa: CASKTLRGEKLFF
cdr3_nt: TGTGCCAGCAAGACTCTCAGAGGTGAAAAACTGTTTTTT

j_call: TRBJ1-5
clone_size: once
d_call: TRBD1
v_call: TRBV5-1
cdr3_aa: CASTPTGASNQPQHF
cdr3_nt: TGCGCCAGCACACCGACAGGGGCGAGCAATCAGCCCCAGCATTTT

j_call: TRBJ2-1
clone_size: .
d_call: .
v_call: TRBV7-2
cdr3_aa: CASSLISLGAAEQFF
cdr3_nt: TGTGCCAGCAGCTTAATATCACTTGGGGCCGCTGAGCAGTTCTTC

j_call: TRBJ2-1
clone_size: once
d_call: .
v_call: TRBV19
cdr3_aa: CASSIRLYNEQFF
cdr3_nt: TGTGCCAGTAGTATTCGTCTCTACAATGAGCAGTTCTTC

j_call: TRBJ2-1
clone_size: .
d_call: TRBD2
v_call: TRBV2
cdr3_aa: CASVTGTSYNEQFF
cdr3_nt: TGTGCCAGCGTAACCGGGACTAGCTACAATGAGCAGTTCTTC

j_call: TRBJ2-1
clone_size: .
d_call: .
v_call: TRBV5-1
cdr3_aa: CASSLSGPYNEQFF
cdr3_nt: TGCGCCAGCAGCTTGTCGGGTCCCTACAATGAGCAGTTCTTC

j_call: TRBJ2-7
clone_size: once
d_call: .
v_call: TRBV13
cdr3_aa: CASSPSGNEQYF
cdr3_nt: TGTGCCAGCAGCCCCTCCGGAAACGAGCAGTACTTC

j_call: TRBJ1-2
clone_size: .
d_call: .
v_call: TRBV6-4
cdr3_aa: CASSPGTWGGYTF
cdr3_nt: TGTGCCAGCAGCCCCGGGACTTGGGGAGGCTACACCTTC

j_call: TRBJ1-2
clone_size: .
d_call: .
v_call: TRBV5-6
cdr3_aa: CASSFYFHGNYGYTF
cdr3_nt: TGTGCCAGCAGCTTTTATTTTCACGGGAACTATGGCTACACCTTC

j_call: TRBJ2-5
clone_size: .
d_call: .
v_call: TRBV18
cdr3_aa: CASSPRQETQYF
cdr3_nt: TGTGCCAGCTCCCCCCGGCAAGAGACCCAGTACTTC

j_call: TRBJ2-5
clone_size: .
d_call: .
v_call: TRBV3-1/TRBV3-2
cdr3_aa: CASSQGAGLSQETQYF
cdr3_nt: TGTGCCAGCAGCCAAGGTGCGGGACTTAGCCAAGAGACCCAGTACTTC

j_call: TRBJ1-1
clone_size: .
d_call: .
v_call: TRBV5-1
cdr3_aa: CASSLLTVNTEAFF
cdr3_nt: TGCGCCAGCAGCTTACTCACCGTGAACACTGAAGCTTTCTTT

j_call: TRBJ2-7
clone_size: .
d_call: .
v_call: TRBV10-2
cdr3_aa: CASSDSWRGEQYF
cdr3_nt: TGCGCCAGCAGTGATTCGTGGAGGGGGGAGCAGTACTTC

j_call: TRBJ1-1
clone_size: few
d_call: .
v_call: TRBV18
cdr3_aa: CASSPSWSPNTEAFF
cdr3_nt: TGTGCCAGCTCACCATCGTGGAGCCCGAACACTGAAGCTTTCTTT

j_call: TRBJ2-1
clone_size: .
d_call: .
v_call: TRBV7-2
cdr3_aa: CASKAGHSYNEQFF
cdr3_nt: TGTGCCAGCAAGGCGGGCCATTCCTACAATGAGCAGTTCTTC

j_call: TRBJ1-1
clone_size: .
d_call: TRBD1
v_call: TRBV7-3
cdr3_aa: CASSRDSRTWNTEAFF
cdr3_nt: TGTGCCAGCAGTCGGGACAGCAGAACCTGGAACACTGAAGCTTTCTTT

j_call: TRBJ2-1
clone_size: .
d_call: .
v_call: TRBV4-1
cdr3_aa: CASSQEVSYNEQFF
cdr3_nt: TGCGCCAGCAGCCAAGAGGTCAGTTACAATGAGCAGTTCTTC

j_call: TRBJ2-5
clone_size: .
d_call: .
v_call: TRBV5-1
cdr3_aa: CASSSLPLATLAAGETQYF
cdr3_nt: TGCGCCAGCAGTTCCCTCCCCCTCGCGACTTTAGCCGCAGGAGAGACCCAGTACTTC

j_call: TRBJ1-4
clone_size: .
d_call: .
v_call: TRBV7-8
cdr3_aa: CASTHLQTTGYTNEKLFF
cdr3_nt: TGTGCCAGCACTCACCTCCAGACTACAGGGTACACTAATGAAAAACTGTTTTTT

j_call: TRBJ1-1
clone_size: once
d_call: TRBD1
v_call: TRBV19
cdr3_aa: CASSRRDRVSTEAFF
cdr3_nt: TGTGCCAGTAGTCGACGGGACAGGGTCTCCACTGAAGCTTTCTTT

j_call: TRBJ2-5
clone_size: once
d_call: .
v_call: TRBV6-5
cdr3_aa: CASSYSRGIAAETQYF
cdr3_nt: TGTGCCAGCAGTTACTCGAGAGGGATAGCAGCTGAGACCCAGTACTTC

j_call: TRBJ1-2
clone_size: .
d_call: TRBD1
v_call: TRBV10-2
cdr3_aa: CASGDRANYGYTF
cdr3_nt: TGCGCCAGCGGGGACAGGGCTAACTATGGCTACACCTTC